Shown below are 13 T cell receptor beta chains from a single sample sequenced in a study of T cells in Graves' hyperthyroidism and ophthalmopathy. The CDR3 regions of TCR beta were amplified from RNA transcripts. The TCR CDR3 first-round RT-PCR relied on the HTBI primer set. In TCRdb, the multiplex PCR reads were re-called with MiXCR into one record per CDR3 protein. The table shows some 600,000 distinct CDR3 sequences, with approximately 15% occurring only once. The sample taken for sequencing was blood. These receptor sequences come from a woman aged 25 to 39 with Graves' hyperthyroidism that later progressed to Graves' ophthalmopathy.

This chain joins TRBV24-1 and TRBJ2-1; the match to TRBD2 covers 9 bases. Trimming took 2 bases from V and 10 from J; bases not matched to a gene: 8. Germline CDR1 is KGHDR and CDR2 is SFDVKD. This CDR3 comprises 15 residues. Here the CDR3 DNA reads TGTGCCACCAGTGATTGGGCTAGCGGGAAGGTGGAGCAGTTCTTC. The encoded protein is CATSDWASGKVEQFF.

This clonotype was seen only a few times. The chain has TRBV20-1 and TRBJ1-4; no reliable D call. The CDR3 loop spans 14 amino acids. The germline gives CDR1 DFQATT, CDR2 SNEGSKA (reference sequence). V lost 2 bases, J lost 7 bases, and 14 bases lay in between. The CDR3 DNA sequence: TGCAGTGCTAGATGGGCAGGAGTAGGTGAAAAACTGTTTTTT. This translates into CSARWAGVGEKLFF.

The CDR3 DNA is TGTGCCGGCCCTGGACAGAGAATCTACGAGCAGTACTTC. Amino acids: CAGPGQRIYEQYF. The rearrangement uses TRBV6-1 and TRBJ2-7; D possibly corresponds to TRBD1 (6 bases). The germline V and J ends were trimmed by 11 bases and 3 bases, with 17 bases remaining between them. This CDR3 contains 13 residues. Germline V gene lookup returns CDR1 MNHNS and CDR2 SASEGT.

This clonotype was found many times. V gene TRBV11-3 combines with J gene TRBJ2-2, with 7 bases that match TRBD1. CDR3 length equals 14 residues. Germline V gene sequence: CDR1 SGHNT, CDR2 YENEEA. Trimming at V came to 6 bases and at J to 3 bases, leaving 4 bases not matched to a gene. As DNA, the CDR3 is TGTGCCAGCAGACACAGGGGCGACACCGGGGAGCTGTTTTTT. It yields the protein CASRHRGDTGELFF.

This clonotype was observed at least ten times. CDR3 in amino acids: CAAGEPSGNTIYF. The CDR3 DNA sequence: TGTGCCGCGGGGGAGCCCTCTGGAAACACCATATATTTT. The chain links TRBV28 to TRBJ1-3, with D possibly TRBD1 on 5 matching bases. Germline values: CDR1 MDHEN, CDR2 SYDVKM. Trimming shortened V by 11 bases and J by 0 bases, and 11 bases separated the two germline ends. The CDR3 loop spans 13 amino acids.

This clonotype came up many times. The chain couples TRBV5-1 to TRBJ1-2, with a possible D match to TRBD1 (5 bases). V dropped 0 bases and J dropped 6 bases, with 15 bases sitting between them. Per germline, CDR1 SGHRS and CDR2 YFSETQ. The CDR3 length is 15 residues. CDR3 amino acids: CASSLGRGLGDGYTF. The CDR3 DNA reads TGCGCCAGCAGCTTGGGCCGGGGATTAGGGGATGGCTACACCTTC.

This clonotype was seen many times. The chain uses TRBV12-3 or TRBV12-4 and TRBJ2-7; D perhaps matches TRBD2 (6 bases). Trimming shortened V by 8 bases and J by 0 bases, and 17 bases separated the two germline ends. CDR3 length: 15 residues. CDR3 nucleotide sequence: TGTGCCAGCTCATTTACCGGGACTGGCTCCTACGAGCAGTACTTC. Residues: CASSFTGTGSYEQYF.

This clonotype was counted ten times or more. The CDR3 protein is CAISGQGEAFF. CDR3 in DNA: TGTGCCATCAGTGGACAGGGAGAAGCTTTCTTT. This chain joins TRBV10-3 and TRBJ1-1; TRBD1 agrees at 7 bases. The CDR3 spans 11 residues. The germline V gene has CDR1 ENHRY and CDR2 SYGVKD. Trimming at V came to 4 bases and at J to 8 bases, leaving 1 base not matched to a gene.

V is TRBV5-1 and J is TRBJ1-1; D perhaps matches TRBD1 (5 bases). The germline V gene encodes CDR1 SGHRS and CDR2 YFSETQ. CDR3 length equals 15 residues. Trimming cost V 1 base and J 0 bases, with 10 bases left between them. CDR3 in amino acids: CASSLYAGVNTEAFF. CDR3 sequence (DNA): TGCGCCAGCAGCTTGTATGCGGGGGTGAACACTGAAGCTTTCTTT. The full variable domain, rest sourced from reference TRBV5-1 and TRBJ1-1, is KAGVTQTPRYLIKTRGQQVTLSCSPISGHRSVSWYQQTPGQGLQFLFEYFSETQRNKGNFPGRFSGRQFSNSRSEMNVSTLELGDSALYLCASSLYAGVNTEAFFGQGTRLTVV.

This clonotype was seen at least ten times. V is TRBV19 and J is TRBJ1-6; TRBD1 aligns across 10 bases. The germline V gene encodes CDR1 LNHDA and CDR2 SQIVND (reference sequence). The J segment lost 6 bases and the V segment lost 7 bases, leaving 6 bases of the junction unmatched. The CDR3 extends over 15 amino acids. The CDR3 loop is CASTRTGGVNSPLHF. CDR3 sequence (DNA): TGTGCCAGTACACGGACAGGGGGAGTTAATTCACCCCTCCACTTT.

In its sample, this clonotype was seen a few times. The chain recombines TRBV30 with TRBJ2-4; D remains unclear. This CDR3 contains 14 residues. Germline CDR1 and CDR2: GTSNPN and SVGIG (reference sequence). V was trimmed by 0 bases and J by 5 bases, leaving 11 bases between them. CDR3 coding DNA: TGTGCCTGGAGTGTACTTAGTACAGAAAACATTCAGTACTTC. It yields the protein CAWSVLSTENIQYF.

This clonotype was counted ten times or more. This chain connects TRBV27 to TRBJ2-1; D possibly corresponds to TRBD2 (5 bases). The CDR3 has 19 residues. Trimming left V 5 bases short and J 5 bases short, with 28 bases between. The germline V gene encodes CDR1 MNHEY and CDR2 SMNVEV (reference sequence). This chain's CDR3 is CASSRQTYLQTRADNEQFF. In nucleotides, the CDR3 is TGTGCCAGCAGTCGCCAAACCTACTTACAAACGCGGGCGGACAATGAGCAGTTCTTC.

The chain employs TRBV6-2 or TRBV6-3 and TRBJ2-2; tentatively, D is TRBD2 (5 bases). CDR1 and CDR2 (germline): MNHEY, SVGEGT. Trimming took off 0 bases at V and 0 bases at J, with 8 bases between the two ends. The CDR3 contains 16 residues. CDR3 DNA: TGTGCCAGCAGTTACTCTAGCGTTTCGAACACCGGGGAGCTGTTTTTT. Translation: CASSYSSVSNTGELFF.